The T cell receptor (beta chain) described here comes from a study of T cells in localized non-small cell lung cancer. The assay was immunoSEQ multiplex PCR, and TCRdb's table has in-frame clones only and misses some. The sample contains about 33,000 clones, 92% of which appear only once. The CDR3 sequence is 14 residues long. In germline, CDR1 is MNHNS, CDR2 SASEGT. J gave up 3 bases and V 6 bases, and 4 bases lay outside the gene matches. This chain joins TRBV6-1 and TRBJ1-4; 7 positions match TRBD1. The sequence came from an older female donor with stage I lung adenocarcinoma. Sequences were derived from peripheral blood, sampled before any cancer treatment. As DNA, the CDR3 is TGTGCCAGCAGGAGACAGGGATCTAATGAAAAACTGTTTTTT. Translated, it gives CASRRQGSNEKLFF.